The clone carrying this T cell receptor beta chain is deemed medium-sized. No antigen is known for it. TCRdb called the reads again in MiXCR, with one record for every CDR3 protein. Here the sample spans around 450,000 distinct CDR3 sequences, approximately 10% being singletons. The CDR3 extends over 12 amino acids. Trimming took 2 bases from V and 13 from J, leaving 13 bases between them. CDR1 and CDR2 from the germline V gene are SGHTA and FQGNSA. This sample is drawn from a study of T cell repertoires in cytomegalovirus infection. About the research overall: Indicated by public TCR beta signatures were CMV infection and matching HLA type.

Study outcomes and limitations: CMV-specific TCR beta clonotypes restricted by HLA-C were the ones dominating the ex vivo response. Frequencies of public TCR beta families were cumulated, and this identified carriers of CMV plus the relevant HLA.

The source is a human donor in good health (CMV status not recorded). Some clones in this sample may be carry-over from other donors' samples. V and J are TRBV7-2 and TRBJ2-3, with TRBD2 as a possible D gene (6 bases). Sequenced: PBMCs. The CDR3, as DNA: TGTGCCAGCAGCTTACGGCGGGGAGATAAGTATTTT. Protein sequence: CASSLRRGDKYF.